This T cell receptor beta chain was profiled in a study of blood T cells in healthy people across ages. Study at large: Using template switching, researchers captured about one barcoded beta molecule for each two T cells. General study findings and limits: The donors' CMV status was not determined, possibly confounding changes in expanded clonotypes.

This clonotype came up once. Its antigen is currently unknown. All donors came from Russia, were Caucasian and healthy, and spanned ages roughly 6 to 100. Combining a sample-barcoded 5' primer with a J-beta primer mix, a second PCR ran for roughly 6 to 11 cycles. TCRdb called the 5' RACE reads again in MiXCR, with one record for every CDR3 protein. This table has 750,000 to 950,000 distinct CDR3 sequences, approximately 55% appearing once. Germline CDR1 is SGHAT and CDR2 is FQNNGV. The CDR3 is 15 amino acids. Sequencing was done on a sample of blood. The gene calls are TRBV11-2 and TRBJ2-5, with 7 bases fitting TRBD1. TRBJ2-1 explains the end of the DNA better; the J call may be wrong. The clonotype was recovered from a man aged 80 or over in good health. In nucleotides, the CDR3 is TGTGCCAGCAGCGCAGGGGCAAGGGGGCAAGAGACCCAGTTCTTC. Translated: CASSAGARGQETQFF.